Listed below are T cell receptor beta chains from one sample, sequenced in a study of T cells expressing NK-cell markers. TCRdb reprocessed the 5' RACE reads; each CDR3 protein has one entry and no DNA is given. There are about 120,000 distinct CDR3 sequences in the sample, with approximately 17% held by the top ten. Input material: blood T cells: a sorted CD56 or NKG2C T cell subset, CD4+ or CD8+ T cells, or bulk PBMC T cells (not recorded which). The receptors derive from a woman between 18 and 69 years old in good health. Both conserved end residues are part of each CDR3.

v_call,j_call,cdr3_aa
TRBV6-2/TRBV6-3,TRBJ1-3,CASSPGISGNTIYF
TRBV28,TRBJ2-2,CASHGESGELFF
TRBV23-1,TRBJ1-3,CASSQDPPSGAGNTIYF
TRBV12-3/TRBV12-4,TRBJ2-5,CASSSSDRVRQETQYF
TRBV30,TRBJ1-5,CAWSGTGASNQPQHF
TRBV5-1,TRBJ2-1,CASSARDRRIDEQFF
TRBV15,TRBJ1-1,CATSRDLGDVATEAFF
TRBV28,TRBJ2-1,CASRTAEDPYNEQFF
TRBV4-1,TRBJ2-5,CASSQGPAGEETQYF
TRBV6-1,TRBJ2-5,CASSGTAQETQYF
TRBV9,TRBJ1-2,CASSVSSGDYGYTF
TRBV19,TRBJ2-6,CASSIRTGGSYPSGANVLTF
TRBV29-1,TRBJ1-2,CSVESITGTNYGYTF
TRBV10-1,TRBJ2-3,CASSGASGDPDTQYF
TRBV20-1,TRBJ2-1,CSARGAGESSYNEQFF
TRBV6-4,TRBJ2-3,CASSEGQSTDTQYF
TRBV12-3/TRBV12-4,TRBJ2-1,CASSNTRDSVYNEQFF
TRBV4-3,TRBJ1-2,CASSQEGSYTGEGYTF
TRBV19,TRBJ2-2,CASTQGTGELFF
TRBV12-3/TRBV12-4,TRBJ1-6,CASSQHRADDSPLHF
TRBV12-3/TRBV12-4,TRBJ1-2,CASRGSGDGYTF
TRBV7-9,TRBJ2-7,CASSPRRSTGEQYF
TRBV7-9,TRBJ1-4,CASSLAMGEKLFF
TRBV12-3/TRBV12-4,TRBJ2-7,CASSPLRDGSYEQYF
TRBV27,TRBJ1-6,CASREWGPLHF
TRBV5-6,TRBJ1-5,CASTFGENQPQHF
TRBV27,TRBJ2-7,CASSLQLGYEQYF
TRBV6-5,TRBJ2-2,CASSSVGQGYTGELFF
TRBV9,TRBJ2-5,CASSPETGGGETQYF